These 26 T cell receptor beta chains were all obtained from the same sample, sequenced in a study of T cell clones after liver transplantation. Assay: immunoSEQ multiplex PCR; the TCRdb copy retains only in-frame clones and omits some. Among some 110,000 clones, 75% to 85% were seen once, and the ten largest hold over 0.9%. The material sequenced was CD4+ T cells from blood, taken before liver transplant. These TCRs come from a human donor who received a liver transplant.

The chain uses TRBV10-3 and TRBJ1-1, with 9 bases that match TRBD1. V shed 0 bases and J 3 bases; nucleotides not matched to a gene: 5. The CDR3 contains 16 residues. Per germline, CDR1 ENHRY and CDR2 SYGVKD. The CDR3 here is CAISESRQGVDTEAFF. In DNA form, the CDR3 reads TGTGCCATCAGTGAGTCGAGACAGGGGGTAGACACTGAAGCTTTCTTT.

This chain uses TRBV7-2 with TRBJ2-7; D not certain. The CDR3 is made up of 12 amino acids. Germline V gives CDR1 SGHTA, CDR2 FQGNSA. V was shortened by 1 base and J by 2 bases, with 3 bases between the two germline ends. The DNA for the CDR3 is TGTGCCAGCAGCTTAGGGACCTACGAGCAGTACTTC. This sequence encodes CASSLGTYEQYF.

This chain links TRBV6-5 with TRBJ1-1, with 7 positions matching TRBD1. CDR3 length: 13 amino acids. Germline CDR1 MNHEY, CDR2 SVGAGI. Losses at the gene ends were 0 bases for V and 11 bases for J; bases not matched to a gene: 6. The CDR3 DNA reads as TGTGCCAGCAGTTACTCTCAACAGGGGAGGGCTTTCTTT. Residues: CASSYSQQGRAFF.

The chain has TRBV6-5 and TRBJ1-1, with D perhaps TRBD1 (5 bases). The germline V gene encodes CDR1 MNHEY and CDR2 SVGAGI. The CDR3 is 12 residues long. Trimming took off 9 bases at V and 1 base at J, with 9 bases between the two ends. The CDR3 sequence: CASKTANTEAFF. CDR3 in DNA: TGTGCCAGTAAGACAGCGAACACTGAAGCTTTCTTT.

The V gene is TRBV5-4, the J gene TRBJ2-7; no clear D gene. The CDR3 contains 14 residues. The V and J ends lost 0 bases and 5 bases respectively, with 12 bases between them. Germline V gene sequence: CDR1 SGHNT, CDR2 YYREEE (reference sequence). The chain's CDR3 is CASSLAGRVDEQYF. CDR3 DNA: TGTGCCAGCAGCTTGGCAGGACGGGTCGACGAGCAGTACTTC.

V and J are TRBV6-5 and TRBJ1-3, with a possible D match to TRBD1 (5 bases). With 7 bases removed from V and 0 bases from J, the gap between germline ends came to 10 bases. The CDR3 is 14 amino acids. The germline V gene encodes CDR1 MNHEY and CDR2 SVGAGI. The DNA for the CDR3 is TGTGCCAGCAAGCTACAGGTCTCTGGAAACACCATATATTTT. Its translation: CASKLQVSGNTIYF.

This clone has a handful of counts. The chain is built from TRBV19 and TRBJ1-6; TRBD1 might be the D (6 bases). V gave up 7 bases and J gave up 7 bases, with 17 bases separating them. From germline, CDR1 is LNHDA and CDR2 SQIVND (reference sequence). This CDR3 has 15 amino acids. CDR3 in DNA: TGTGCCAGTAACCCCTTGGCCAGGGGAAATTCACCCCTCCACTTT. Translated, it gives CASNPLARGNSPLHF.

This chain links TRBV7-9 with TRBJ2-7; the D is unclear. With 5 bases removed from V and 0 bases from J, the gap between germline ends came to 11 bases. The CDR3 consists of 14 residues. From germline, CDR1 is SEHNR and CDR2 FQNEAQ (reference sequence). The CDR3 here is CASSPFSSSYEQYF. DNA for the CDR3: TGTGCCAGCAGCCCCTTCTCTAGCTCCTACGAGCAGTACTTC.

The chain recombines TRBV5-1 with TRBJ1-1; TRBD1 matches 10 bases. Trimming took 4 bases from V and 3 from J; bases not matched to a gene: 9. The CDR3 consists of 16 residues. Per germline, CDR1 SGHRS and CDR2 YFSETQ. DNA for the CDR3: TGCGCCAGCAGCGTTAACGGACAGGGGGAGGACACTGAAGCTTTCTTT. This gives the protein CASSVNGQGEDTEAFF.

The chain links TRBV28 to TRBJ1-4; 9 bases agree with TRBD1. This CDR3 contains 15 residues. Germline V gene sequence: CDR1 MDHEN, CDR2 SYDVKM. Unmatched junction bases numbered 8, after V lost 5 bases and J lost 7 bases. Here the CDR3 reads CASSLPGQGGEKLFF. As DNA, the CDR3 is TGTGCCAGCAGTCTTCCGGGACAGGGAGGTGAAAAACTGTTTTTT.

V is TRBV9 and J is TRBJ2-5; D possibly corresponds to TRBD2 (5 bases). Germline-derived CDR1 and CDR2 are SGDLS and YYNGEE. The CDR3 length is 14 residues. The germline V and J ends were trimmed by 0 bases and 3 bases, with 9 bases remaining between them. The CDR3 protein is CASSVGLAKETQYF. The CDR3 DNA sequence: TGTGCCAGCAGCGTAGGGCTAGCCAAAGAGACCCAGTACTTC. The whole variable domain, remainder taken from reference TRBV9 and TRBJ2-5, is DSGVTQTPKHLITATGQRVTLRCSPRSGDLSVYWYQQSLDQGLQFLIQYYNGEERAKGNILERFSAQQFPDLHSELNLSSLELGDSALYFCASSVGLAKETQYFGPGTRLLVL.

This clone was seen once. The chain combines TRBV2 with TRBJ2-1; TRBD2 matches at 7 bases. The CDR3 length is 16 residues. Germline assignment: CDR1 SNHLY and CDR2 FYNNEI. Losses at the gene ends were 6 bases for V and 5 bases for J; bases not matched to a gene: 13. In nucleotides, the CDR3 is TGTGCCAGCAGCAAATTCACTAGCGTCCGAAACAATGAGCAGTTCTTC. Translating it yields CASSKFTSVRNNEQFF.

J is TRBJ2-3 and V is TRBV28, with a weak D call TRBD2 (5 bases). The V gene lost 6 bases and the J gene lost 1 base, with 14 bases spanning the gap. Germline lookup yields CDR1 MDHEN and CDR2 SYDVKM. The CDR3 totals 15 residues. The chain's CDR3 is CASSPSGSGTDTQYF. The CDR3 DNA reads as TGTGCCAGCAGCCCGTCGGGGTCGGGCACAGATACGCAGTATTTT.

The table lists this clone with many counts. V gene TRBV2 combines with J gene TRBJ1-2, with 10 bases aligning to TRBD1. Germline CDR1 and CDR2: SNHLY and FYNNEI. The trim removed 3 bases at V and 5 bases at J, leaving 6 bases unmatched. The CDR3 is 15 residues long. The CDR3 sequence is CASSEEDRGLYGYTF. In DNA, the CDR3 is TGTGCCAGCAGTGAGGAGGACAGGGGGTTATATGGCTACACCTTC. The variable domain in full, with the rest retrieved from reference TRBV2 and TRBJ1-2, is EPEVTQTPSHQVTQMGQEVILRCVPISNHLYFYWYRQILGQKVEFLVSFYNNEISEKSEIFDDQFSVERPDGSNFTLKIRSTKLEDSAMYFCASSEEDRGLYGYTFGSGTRLTVV.

The gene calls are TRBV4-1 and TRBJ1-4; TRBD1 agrees at 8 bases. CDR3 length: 18 residues. Per germline, CDR1 MGHRA and CDR2 YSYEKL. Unmatched junction bases numbered 14, after V lost 3 bases and J lost 5 bases. The CDR3 DNA follows: TGCGCCAGCAGCCACAACCCAACCCCACAGGGGGGAAATGAAAAACTGTTTTTT. Amino acid sequence: CASSHNPTPQGGNEKLFF.

The chain couples TRBV6-6 to TRBJ2-3; D not certain. There are 16 residues in the CDR3. Germline loops: CDR1 MNHNY, CDR2 SVGAGI (reference sequence). With 5 bases removed from V and 0 bases from J, the gap between germline ends came to 15 bases. As DNA, the CDR3 is TGTGCCAGCAGTACGAGACGGACCTCTAGCACAGATACGCAGTATTTT. Protein sequence: CASSTRRTSSTDTQYF.

The CDR3 reads CASSRTSVNNEQFF. DNA for the CDR3: TGTGCCAGCAGCCGGACTAGCGTAAACAATGAGCAGTTCTTC. V usage is TRBV7-8 and J usage is TRBJ2-1; 9 bases agree with TRBD2. CDR1 is SGHVS and CDR2 is FQNEAQ in the germline V gene. This CDR3 has 14 residues. V dropped 5 bases and J dropped 5; count of bases not matched to a gene: 4. Full variable domain (outside the CDR3, taken from reference TRBV7-8 and TRBJ2-1): GAGVSQSPRYKVAKRGQDVALRCDPISGHVSLFWYQQALGQGPEFLTYFQNEAQLDKSGLPSDRFFAERPEGSVSTLKIQRTQQEDSAVYLCASSRTSVNNEQFFGPGTRLTVL.

Details on this clone: No DNA is shown, since the ends of the CDR3 on it are uncertain; the CDR3 is the one TCRdb lists. The chain's CDR3 is CASWGRGTLKYF. The chain employs TRBV28 and TRBJ2-4; TRBD1 is taken as the D call from the table, unchecked against the DNA. From its first to its last residue, the CDR3 has 12 amino acids. CDR1 and CDR2 (germline): MDHEN, SYDVKM.

This chain connects TRBV19 to TRBJ1-1; tentative D call: TRBD1 (6 bases). V was cut by 6 bases and J by 1 base, with 9 bases left in between. The CDR3 runs to 13 residues. CDR1 and CDR2 from the germline V gene are LNHDA and SQIVND (reference sequence). The CDR3 DNA sequence: TGTGCCAGTAGGGAGGACAGGAACACTGAAGCTTTCTTT. It translates to CASREDRNTEAFF.

The V call is TRBV19, the J call TRBJ1-3; 10 bases agree with TRBD1. The CDR3 loop spans 16 amino acids. J lost 1 base, V lost 5 bases, and 5 bases had no gene match. CDR1 and CDR2 (germline): LNHDA, SQIVND (reference sequence). The CDR3 DNA reads as TGTGCCAGTAGTCGACAGGGGGCGGAATCTGGAAACACCATATATTTT. Translation: CASSRQGAESGNTIYF. Using reference TRBV19 and TRBJ1-3 for the parts outside the CDR3, the full variable domain is DGGITQSPKYLFRKEGQNVTLSCEQNLNHDAMYWYRQDPGQGLRLIYYSQIVNDFQKGDIAEGYSVSREKKESFPLTVTSAQKNPTAFYLCASSRQGAESGNTIYFGEGSWLTVV.

This clone was counted between two and nine times. V and J are TRBV15 and TRBJ2-3; 15 bases align to TRBD2. The ends lost 4 bases at V and 4 bases at J; junction bases unmatched: 6. This CDR3 is 17 amino acids long. Per the germline V gene, CDR1 is LNHNV and CDR2 is YYDKDF (reference sequence). The CDR3, as DNA: TGTGCCACCAGCACAAGGAGGACTAGCGGGGGGGCAGATACGCAGTATTTT. It specifies CATSTRRTSGGADTQYF. The variable domain in full, completed from reference TRBV15 and TRBJ2-3, reads DAMVIQNPRYQVTQFGKPVTLSCSQTLNHNVMYWYQQKSSQAPKLLFHYYDKDFNNEADTPDNFQSRRPNTSFCFLDIRSPGLGDTAMYLCATSTRRTSGGADTQYFGPGTRLTVL.

The chain employs TRBV5-1 and TRBJ2-2; D unclear. Germline CDR1 reads SGHRS; CDR2 reads YFSETQ. This CDR3 contains 15 residues. Trimming left V 4 bases short and J 4 bases short, with 14 bases between. CDR3 sequence reads: CASSGVRNPTGELFF. CDR3 DNA: TGCGCCAGCAGCGGCGTCCGAAACCCCACCGGGGAGCTGTTTTTT.

For the CDR3, the DNA is TGTGCCAGTAGCGCTCGGCTGGCCCAATACGAGCAGTACTTC. This gives the protein CASSARLAQYEQYF. This sequence joins TRBV19 and TRBJ2-7; D gene uncertain. The V end lost 6 bases, the J end lost 4 bases, and 16 bases lay between the germline ends. Germline V gene data show CDR1 as LNHDA and CDR2 as SQIVND (reference sequence). The CDR3 is 14 residues long. The entire variable domain, with the rest obtained from reference TRBV19 and TRBJ2-7, is as follows: DGGITQSPKYLFRKEGQNVTLSCEQNLNHDAMYWYRQDPGQGLRLIYYSQIVNDFQKGDIAEGYSVSREKKESFPLTVTSAQKNPTAFYLCASSARLAQYEQYFGPGTRLTVT.

This clone was detected only once. The genes are TRBV19 and TRBJ1-6; D uncertain. The CDR3 sequence is 13 residues long. Trimming cost V 3 bases and J 11 bases, with 11 bases left between them. Germline V gene lookup returns CDR1 LNHDA and CDR2 SQIVND (reference sequence). The CDR3 nucleotides read TGTGCCAGTAGTATTTTCGGAGACACACCCCTCCACTTT. It codes for CASSIFGDTPLHF.

This clone occurred a few times. The chain is built from TRBV7-2 and TRBJ2-5, with 8 bases fitting TRBD2. The germline CDR1 and CDR2 sequences are SGHTA and FQGNSA. This CDR3 is 15 amino acids long. J lost 5 bases, V lost 1 base, and 6 bases had no gene match. CDR3 in amino acids: CASSLGAGARETQYF. As DNA, the CDR3 is TGTGCCAGCAGCTTAGGAGCGGGGGCTAGGGAGACCCAGTACTTC.

The J gene is TRBJ1-5, the V gene TRBV27, with D tentatively TRBD1 (6 bases). Germline-derived CDR1 and CDR2 are MNHEY and SMNVEV (reference sequence). This CDR3 region has 16 residues. The V and J ends lost 0 bases and 7 bases respectively, with 16 bases between them. The CDR3 protein is CASSLSGRGAAQPQHF. CDR3 in DNA: TGTGCCAGCAGTTTATCGGGGAGGGGGGCAGCCCAGCCCCAGCATTTT.